One sample yielded the 16 T cell receptor beta chains listed below, sequenced in a study of T cells in Graves' hyperthyroidism and ophthalmopathy. Amplified TCR beta CDR3 regions derived from RNA transcripts. Using the HTBI primer set, a first-round RT-PCR was run on the TCR CDR3. TCRdb reanalysed the multiplex PCR reads using MiXCR and keeps one entry per CDR3 protein. The sample comprises roughly 380,000 distinct CDR3 sequences, about 14% of which are singletons, and less than 25% rests with the top ten. The sequenced sample was blood. The receptors here all came from a young man with Graves' hyperthyroidism that later progressed to Graves' ophthalmopathy.

This clonotype has a handful of counts. The junction departs from the called germline gene at one end, perhaps through a read error. V is TRBV28 and J is TRBJ1-3; D not certain. Per the germline V gene, CDR1 is MDHEN and CDR2 is SYDVKM. The CDR3 is made up of 11 amino acids. This chain's CDR3 is CLCSSGNTIYF. The CDR3 DNA reads TGCCTATGTTCCTCTGGAAACACCATATATTTT.

The rearrangement joins TRBV20-1 to TRBJ1-2, with D hard to call. CDR3 length equals 10 residues. Looked up from germline, CDR1 is DFQATT and CDR2 is SNEGSKA (reference sequence). V gave up 1 base and J gave up 6 bases, with 3 bases separating them. The DNA of the CDR3 is TGCAGTGCTAGAGTCAATGGCTACACCTTC. It yields the protein CSARVNGYTF.

Notes on this clonotype: Germline and junction disagree at one end, which may indicate a read error. J is TRBJ1-6 and V is TRBV20-1; 10 nucleotides line up with TRBD1. CDR1 and CDR2 from the germline V gene are DFQATT and SNEGSKA (reference sequence). The CDR3 consists of 15 residues. The CDR3 here is CSVRDMGQGSSPPHF. The CDR3 nucleotides read TGCAGTGTTAGAGATATGGGACAGGGGAGTTCACCCCCCCACTTT.

This clonotype showed up many times. This sequence joins TRBV28 and TRBJ1-1; 8 nucleotides match TRBD1. V was pared by 9 bases and J by 5 bases, with 8 bases of the junction left unmatched. The CDR3 loop spans 13 amino acids. Looked up from germline, CDR1 is MDHEN and CDR2 is SYDVKM. CDR3 in amino acids: CASSETGGTEAFF. CDR3 nucleotide sequence: TGTGCCAGTTCCGAAACAGGGGGAACTGAAGCTTTCTTT.

There are many counts of this clonotype. The chain couples TRBV29-1 to TRBJ2-7; the D call may be TRBD1 or TRBD2 (7 bases each). Germline CDR1 is SQVTM and CDR2 is ANQGSEA. The CDR3 runs 14 residues. Deletions cut 4 bases from V and 0 bases from J, with 13 bases between. The CDR3 DNA sequence: TGCAGCGTTGGCGGGGGACAGCACTCCTACGAGCAGTACTTC. Protein product: CSVGGGQHSYEQYF.

The chain is built from TRBV5-8 and TRBJ2-3; 8 bases match TRBD2. The CDR3 totals 16 residues. Germline CDR1 is SGHTS and CDR2 is YDEGEE. V gave up 4 bases and J gave up 6 bases; unmatched junction bases: 13. The CDR3 here is CASSPEPLAGRDTQYF. CDR3 nucleotides: TGTGCCAGCAGCCCGGAGCCCCTAGCGGGTAGGGATACGCAGTATTTT.

The V call is TRBV12-5, the J call TRBJ2-2, with 10 bases fitting TRBD2. The CDR3 sequence is 15 residues long. Germline V lookup: CDR1 LGHNT, CDR2 FRNRAP. J was trimmed by 4 bases and V by 9 bases; bases with no gene match: 8. CDR3 nucleotides: TGTGCTAGCCACCTTAGCGGGGGGATCACCGGGGAGCTGTTTTTT. Amino acids: CASHLSGGITGELFF.

This clonotype occurred many times. This chain connects TRBV6-1 to TRBJ1-2, with a tentative D call TRBD1 (5 bases). The CDR3 extends over 14 amino acids. Trimming removed 7 bases from V and 6 bases from J, with 18 bases in between. Germline V gives CDR1 MNHNS, CDR2 SASEGT. This CDR3 is CASTLGPQGDGYTF. CDR3 bases: TGTGCCAGCACCCTGGGGCCTCAAGGAGATGGCTACACCTTC.

Ten or more counts support this clonotype. This chain connects TRBV11-2 to TRBJ1-1, with D perhaps TRBD1 (5 bases). Trimming removed 5 bases at V and 0 bases at J, with 13 bases between. Germline V gene lookup returns CDR1 SGHAT and CDR2 FQNNGV. The CDR3 spans 15 residues. Written as DNA, the CDR3 is TGTGCCAGCAGCCTACACCCAGGGCTGAACACTGAAGCTTTCTTT. Translation gives CASSLHPGLNTEAFF.

On this clonotype itself: A single base separates this from a much larger clone, so it may be a read error. The V call is TRBV20-1, the J call TRBJ2-3, with 12 positions matching TRBD2. Germline CDR1 reads DFQATT; CDR2 reads SNEGSKA (reference sequence). The CDR3 sequence is 15 residues long. CDR3 amino acids: CSAPATSGGTDTLYF. The CDR3 DNA reads as TGCAGTGCCCCGGCGACTAGCGGGGGCACAGATACGCTGTATTTT.

This clonotype has at least ten counts. The V call is TRBV20-1, the J call TRBJ2-5, with 9 bases lining up with TRBD2. Germline V gene data show CDR1 as DFQATT and CDR2 as SNEGSKA (reference sequence). The CDR3 length is 14 residues. The V and J ends lost 6 bases and 5 bases, in that order; junction bases with no gene match: 10. The DNA for the CDR3 is TGCAGTGCACAGCGGCGGGGGGGCCGGGAGACCCAGTACTTC. Amino acid sequence: CSAQRRGGRETQYF.

This clonotype showed up just a few times. V and J are TRBV19 and TRBJ2-7; D gene ambiguous. CDR1 is LNHDA, CDR2 SQIVND, per germline (reference sequence). The CDR3 runs 13 residues. Deletions cut 3 bases from V and 4 bases from J, with 10 bases between. The CDR3 sequence is CASSMAGRYEQYF. CDR3 bases: TGTGCCAGTAGTATGGCAGGCAGATACGAGCAGTACTTC.

This CDR3 is CASSGPQGNYNEQFF. The CDR3, as DNA: TGTGCCAGCAGTGGACCACAGGGGAATTACAATGAGCAGTTCTTC. J is TRBJ2-1 and V is TRBV2; 7 bases fit TRBD1. J gave up 4 bases and V 4 bases, and 7 bases lay outside the gene matches. The CDR3 loop spans 15 amino acids. The germline V gene encodes CDR1 SNHLY and CDR2 FYNNEI.

This clonotype has only a few counts. The chain recombines TRBV11-2 with TRBJ1-2; D might be TRBD1 (5 bases). V dropped 4 bases and J dropped 8 bases, with 14 bases sitting between them. Germline V lookup: CDR1 SGHAT, CDR2 FQNNGV. CDR3 size: 13 residues. The CDR3 sequence is CASSSRGPRGYTF. The CDR3 nucleotides read TGTGCCAGCAGCTCAAGGGGTCCCAGAGGCTACACCTTC.

The chain is built from TRBV9 and TRBJ2-1; TRBD1 agrees at 8 bases. Germline trimming cut 4 bases from V and 7 bases from J; bases unmatched to any gene: 10. The CDR3 length is 15 residues. Germline V gene lookup returns CDR1 SGDLS and CDR2 YYNGEE. The CDR3 DNA sequence: TGTGCCAGCAGCAGCCGGGACAGGTATCAAAATGAGCAGTTCTTC. It translates to CASSSRDRYQNEQFF.

There are many counts of this clonotype. V usage is TRBV11-3 and J usage is TRBJ2-3, with D perhaps assigned TRBD1 or TRBD2 (5 bases each). Germline values: CDR1 SGHNT, CDR2 YENEEA. The CDR3 contains 15 residues. V was clipped by 6 bases and J by 2 bases, with 15 bases between them. The CDR3 loop reads CASSPRGVSTDTQYF. DNA for the CDR3: TGTGCCAGCAGTCCGCGAGGGGTCTCCACAGATACGCAGTATTTT.